This passage covers 9 T cell receptor beta chains from one sample sequenced in a study of beta chain features in type 1 diabetes. The whole isolated RNA underwent reverse transcription, so sequencing captured expressed TCRB transcripts. Repertoires were generated with immunoSEQ multiplex PCR, while TCRdb's copy carries only in-frame clones and drops some. The data contain a few hundred thousand clones, about 13% of them singletons. These TCRs are of unknown antigen specificity. Study-level findings and limits: Type 1 diabetes patients had moderately but significantly shorter TCRB CDR3s in all four CD4+ subsets.

Sequenced material: naive CD4+ T cells from blood. The receptors were sampled from a woman between 18 and 29 years old with type 1 diabetes.

This clone has a handful of counts. The rearrangement uses TRBV9 and TRBJ2-7, with TRBD2 identical over 13 bases. CDR3 size: 15 residues. V lost 0 bases to trimming and J lost 6 bases; unmatched junction nucleotides: 3. Germline V gene lookup returns CDR1 SGDLS and CDR2 YYNGEE. The CDR3 bases are TGTGCCAGCAGCGTAGGACTAGCGGGAGGCTCCGAGCAGTACTTC. Its protein product is CASSVGLAGGSEQYF. Variable domain in full (rest from reference TRBV9 and TRBJ2-7): DSGVTQTPKHLITATGQRVTLRCSPRSGDLSVYWYQQSLDQGLQFLIQYYNGEERAKGNILERFSAQQFPDLHSELNLSSLELGDSALYFCASSVGLAGGSEQYFGPGTRLTVT.

The table lists this clone with a few counts. The gene calls are TRBV6-6 and TRBJ2-7, with 13 bases matching TRBD2. This CDR3 spans 15 amino acids. Germline V gives CDR1 MNHNY, CDR2 SVGAGI (reference sequence). The V and J ends lost 5 bases and 5 bases, in that order; junction bases with no gene match: 6. CDR3 sequence: CASSQETSGRNEQYF. In nucleotides, the CDR3 is TGTGCCAGCAGTCAGGAGACTAGCGGGAGGAACGAGCAGTACTTC.

This clone was seen more than once but under ten times. The chain links TRBV4-1 to TRBJ2-2, with a possible D match to TRBD2 (6 bases). Germline V gives CDR1 MGHRA, CDR2 YSYEKL. V lost 5 bases and J lost 7, with 14 bases in between. This CDR3 spans 14 amino acids. CDR3 in DNA: TGCGCCAGCAGCAAGAGGGACTCCCTCGGGGAGCTGTTTTTT. This translates into CASSKRDSLGELFF.

This clone turned up a few times. The chain couples TRBV19 to TRBJ1-5; D is ambiguous. The CDR3 is 14 amino acids. Germline CDR1 is LNHDA and CDR2 is SQIVND (reference sequence). V was shortened by 4 bases and J by 0 bases, with 7 bases between the two germline ends. DNA for the CDR3: TGTGCCAGTAGTACTACAGTTAGCAATCAGCCCCAGCATTTT. Amino acids: CASSTTVSNQPQHF.

This clone was counted a few times. The chain employs TRBV9 and TRBJ2-3; D not resolved. The germline V and J ends were trimmed by 3 bases and 2 bases, with 4 bases remaining between them. The CDR3 covers 12 residues. The germline V gene has CDR1 SGDLS and CDR2 YYNGEE. CDR3 amino acids: CASSGLTDTQYF. The DNA of the CDR3 is TGTGCCAGCAGCGGGCTCACAGATACGCAGTATTTT.

Written as DNA, the CDR3 is TGTGCCAGCAGCGGGGGGGGATACGAGCAGTACGTC. This sequence encodes CASSGGGYEQYV. This sequence joins TRBV2 and TRBJ2-7; 8 bases line up with TRBD2. This CDR3 has 12 amino acids. Per germline, CDR1 SNHLY and CDR2 FYNNEI. With 6 bases clipped from V and 4 bases from J, the junction kept 2 bases outside the gene matches.

This clone has more than one count but fewer than ten. The gene calls are TRBV5-1 and TRBJ1-5, with 7 bases matching TRBD1. With 2 bases clipped from V and 0 bases from J, the junction kept 2 bases outside the gene matches. This CDR3 has 15 residues. Germline V gives CDR1 SGHRS, CDR2 YFSETQ. The CDR3 nucleotides read TGCGCCAGCAGCTTCGGGACAGATAGCAATCAGCCCCAGCATTTT. This sequence encodes CASSFGTDSNQPQHF.

This clone was seen only a few times. The CDR3 reads CAGSGQTQETQYF. The CDR3 region has the DNA TGTGCCGGGAGCGGACAGACCCAAGAGACCCAGTACTTC. The chain links TRBV2 to TRBJ2-5, with a possible D match to TRBD1 (6 bases). Germline V gives CDR1 SNHLY, CDR2 FYNNEI. CDR3 size: 13 residues. With 11 bases removed from V and 1 base from J, the gap between germline ends came to 14 bases.

This clone came up a few times. The chain joins TRBV5-4 to TRBJ2-1; 7 bases map to TRBD2. This CDR3 has 16 amino acids. Per germline, CDR1 SGHNT and CDR2 YYREEE (reference sequence). V lost 3 bases and J lost 0; bases outside the gene matches: 6. The CDR3 spells CASSSGGLSSYNEQFF. Written as DNA, the CDR3 is TGTGCCAGCAGCTCGGGGGGACTTAGCTCCTACAATGAGCAGTTCTTC.